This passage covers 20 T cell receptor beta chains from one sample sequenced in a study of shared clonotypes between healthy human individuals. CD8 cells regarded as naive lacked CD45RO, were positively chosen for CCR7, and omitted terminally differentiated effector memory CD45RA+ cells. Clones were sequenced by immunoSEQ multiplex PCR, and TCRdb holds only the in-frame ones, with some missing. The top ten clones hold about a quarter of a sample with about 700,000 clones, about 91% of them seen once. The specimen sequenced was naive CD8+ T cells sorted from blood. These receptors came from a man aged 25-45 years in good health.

Here the CDR3 DNA reads TGTGCCAGCAGCGTCAACTACGAGCAGTACTTC. Amino acids: CASSVNYEQYF. The J gene is TRBJ2-7, the V gene TRBV5-6; the D is unclear. CDR1 and CDR2 from the germline V gene are SGHDT and YYEEEE. The CDR3 spans 11 residues. V shed 4 bases and J shed 3 bases, with 5 bases lying between them.

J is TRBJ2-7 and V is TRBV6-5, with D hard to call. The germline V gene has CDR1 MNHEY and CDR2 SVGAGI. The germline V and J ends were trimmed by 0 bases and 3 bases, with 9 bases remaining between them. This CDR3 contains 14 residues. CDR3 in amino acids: CASSYSTRLYEQYF. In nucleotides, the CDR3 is TGTGCCAGCAGTTACTCGACGAGACTCTACGAGCAGTACTTC.

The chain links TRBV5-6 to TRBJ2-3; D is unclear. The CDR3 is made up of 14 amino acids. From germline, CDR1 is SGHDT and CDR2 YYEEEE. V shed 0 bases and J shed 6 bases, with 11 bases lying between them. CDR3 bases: TGTGCCAGCAGCTTGGAGCAGATTGTCGATACGCAGTATTTT. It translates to CASSLEQIVDTQYF.

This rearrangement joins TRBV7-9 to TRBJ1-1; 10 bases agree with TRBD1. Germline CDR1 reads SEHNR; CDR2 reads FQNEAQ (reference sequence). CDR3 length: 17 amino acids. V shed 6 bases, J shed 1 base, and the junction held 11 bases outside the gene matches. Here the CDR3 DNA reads TGTGCCAGCAGAAACGTCCCGGGACAGGGGCCGAACACTGAAGCTTTCTTT. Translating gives CASRNVPGQGPNTEAFF.

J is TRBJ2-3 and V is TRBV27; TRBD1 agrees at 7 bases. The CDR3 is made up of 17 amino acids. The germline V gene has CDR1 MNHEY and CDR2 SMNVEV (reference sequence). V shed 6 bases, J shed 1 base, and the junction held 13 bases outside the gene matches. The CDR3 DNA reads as TGTGCCAGCAGGCAGGGACAGCTCGTCATCGGCACAGATACGCAGTATTTT. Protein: CASRQGQLVIGTDTQYF.

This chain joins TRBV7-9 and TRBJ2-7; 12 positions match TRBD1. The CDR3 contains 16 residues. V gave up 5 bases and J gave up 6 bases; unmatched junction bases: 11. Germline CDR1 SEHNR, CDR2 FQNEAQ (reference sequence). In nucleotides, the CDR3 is TGTGCCAGCAGCCAACTCCCCCGGGACAGGGGGCTCGAGCAGTACTTC. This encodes CASSQLPRDRGLEQYF.

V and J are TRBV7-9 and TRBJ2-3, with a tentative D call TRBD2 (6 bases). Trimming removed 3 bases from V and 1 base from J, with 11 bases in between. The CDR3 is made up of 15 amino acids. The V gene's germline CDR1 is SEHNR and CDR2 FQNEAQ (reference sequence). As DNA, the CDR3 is TGTGCCAGCAGCTTTGACGGGAGCCGCACAGATACGCAGTATTTT. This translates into CASSFDGSRTDTQYF.

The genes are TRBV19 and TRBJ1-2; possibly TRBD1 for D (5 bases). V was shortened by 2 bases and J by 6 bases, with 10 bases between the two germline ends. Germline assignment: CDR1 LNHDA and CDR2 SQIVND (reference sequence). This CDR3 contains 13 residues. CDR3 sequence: CASSIMTADGYTF. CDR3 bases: TGTGCCAGTAGTATAATGACAGCTGATGGCTACACCTTC.

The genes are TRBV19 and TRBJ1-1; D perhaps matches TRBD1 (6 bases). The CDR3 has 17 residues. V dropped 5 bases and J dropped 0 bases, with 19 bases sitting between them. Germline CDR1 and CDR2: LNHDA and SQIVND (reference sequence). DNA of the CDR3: TGTGCCAGTAGTCAATACAGGGCGATAGGGATGAACACTGAAGCTTTCTTT. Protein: CASSQYRAIGMNTEAFF. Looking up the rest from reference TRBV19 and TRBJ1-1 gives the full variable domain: DGGITQSPKYLFRKEGQNVTLSCEQNLNHDAMYWYRQDPGQGLRLIYYSQIVNDFQKGDIAEGYSVSREKKESFPLTVTSAQKNPTAFYLCASSQYRAIGMNTEAFFGQGTRLTVV.

CDR3 sequence: CASSTDVGAGYNEQFF. CDR3 sequence (DNA): TGCGCCAGCAGCACGGATGTGGGAGCGGGCTACAATGAGCAGTTCTTC. This chain uses TRBV5-1 with TRBJ2-1; a weak D match, TRBD2 (6 bases). V dropped 4 bases and J dropped 3 bases, with 17 bases sitting between them. There are 16 residues in the CDR3. Germline CDR1 SGHRS, CDR2 YFSETQ. Full variable domain (rest looked up from reference TRBV5-1 and TRBJ2-1): KAGVTQTPRYLIKTRGQQVTLSCSPISGHRSVSWYQQTPGQGLQFLFEYFSETQRNKGNFPGRFSGRQFSNSRSEMNVSTLELGDSALYLCASSTDVGAGYNEQFFGPGTRLTVL.

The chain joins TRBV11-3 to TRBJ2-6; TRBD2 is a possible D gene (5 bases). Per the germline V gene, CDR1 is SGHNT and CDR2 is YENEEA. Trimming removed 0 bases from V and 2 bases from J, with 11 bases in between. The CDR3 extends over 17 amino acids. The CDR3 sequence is CASSLDNSGAGANVLTF. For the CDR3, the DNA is TGTGCCAGCAGCTTAGATAATTCCGGGGCTGGGGCCAACGTCCTGACTTTC.

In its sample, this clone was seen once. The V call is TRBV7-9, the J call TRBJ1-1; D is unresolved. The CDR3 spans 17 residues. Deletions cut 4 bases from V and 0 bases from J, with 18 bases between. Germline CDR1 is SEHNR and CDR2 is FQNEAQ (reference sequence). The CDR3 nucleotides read TGTGCCAGCAGCTACCAACCGCTCGGGCAGTTGAACACTGAAGCTTTCTTT. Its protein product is CASSYQPLGQLNTEAFF.

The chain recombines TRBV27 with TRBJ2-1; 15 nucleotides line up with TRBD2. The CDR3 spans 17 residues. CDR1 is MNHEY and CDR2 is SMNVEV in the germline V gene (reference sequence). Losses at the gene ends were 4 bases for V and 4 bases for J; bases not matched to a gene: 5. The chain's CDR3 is CASSSPGLAGGYNEQFF. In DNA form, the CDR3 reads TGTGCCAGCAGTTCGCCCGGACTAGCGGGAGGGTACAATGAGCAGTTCTTC.

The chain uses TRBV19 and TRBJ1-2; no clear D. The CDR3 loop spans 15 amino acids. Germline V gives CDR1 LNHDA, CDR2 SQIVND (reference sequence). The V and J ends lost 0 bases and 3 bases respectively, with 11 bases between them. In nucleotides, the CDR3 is TGTGCCAGTAGTATAGAACGGGGAATCGACTATGGCTACACCTTC. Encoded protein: CASSIERGIDYGYTF.

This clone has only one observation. As DNA, the CDR3 is TGCGCCAGCAGCGCCAGGACTAGCGGGAGGGCAGATACGCAGTATTTT. Translated, it gives CASSARTSGRADTQYF. The chain recombines TRBV5-1 with TRBJ2-3, with TRBD2 identical over 15 bases. The germline V gene encodes CDR1 SGHRS and CDR2 YFSETQ. This CDR3 region has 16 residues. Unmatched junction bases numbered 4, after V lost 4 bases and J lost 4 bases.

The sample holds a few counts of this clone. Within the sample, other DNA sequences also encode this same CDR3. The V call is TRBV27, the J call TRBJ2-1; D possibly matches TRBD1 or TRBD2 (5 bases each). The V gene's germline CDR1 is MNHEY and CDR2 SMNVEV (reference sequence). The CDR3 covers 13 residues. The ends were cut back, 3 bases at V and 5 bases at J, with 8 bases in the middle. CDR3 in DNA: TGTGCCAGCAGTTTGGGACCGCACAATGAGCAGTTCTTC. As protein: CASSLGPHNEQFF.

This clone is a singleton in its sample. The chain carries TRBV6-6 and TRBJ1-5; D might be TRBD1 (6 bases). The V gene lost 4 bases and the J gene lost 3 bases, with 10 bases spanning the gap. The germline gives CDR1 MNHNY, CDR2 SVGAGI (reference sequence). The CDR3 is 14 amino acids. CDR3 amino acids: CASSWTELNQPQHF. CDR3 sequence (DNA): TGTGCCAGCAGTTGGACAGAGCTCAATCAGCCCCAGCATTTT.

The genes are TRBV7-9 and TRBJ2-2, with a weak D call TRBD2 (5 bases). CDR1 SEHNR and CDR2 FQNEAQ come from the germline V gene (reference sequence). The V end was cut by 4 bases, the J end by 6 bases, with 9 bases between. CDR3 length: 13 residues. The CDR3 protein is CASSSEGPGELFF. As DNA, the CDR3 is TGTGCCAGCAGCTCTGAGGGCCCCGGGGAGCTGTTTTTT.

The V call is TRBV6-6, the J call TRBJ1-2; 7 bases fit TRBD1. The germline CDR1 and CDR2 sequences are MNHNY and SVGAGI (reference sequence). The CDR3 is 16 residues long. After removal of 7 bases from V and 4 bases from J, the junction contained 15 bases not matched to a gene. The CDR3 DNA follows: TGTGCCAGCACTATATTACCGGGACAGACACTCTATGGCTACACCTTC. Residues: CASTILPGQTLYGYTF.

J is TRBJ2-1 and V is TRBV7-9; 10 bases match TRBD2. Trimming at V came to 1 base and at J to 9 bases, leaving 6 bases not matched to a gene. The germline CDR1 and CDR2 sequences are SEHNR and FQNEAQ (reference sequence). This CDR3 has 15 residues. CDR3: CASSLVAGGRSEQFF. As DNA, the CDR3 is TGTGCCAGCAGCTTAGTAGCGGGAGGTCGTAGTGAGCAGTTCTTC.